This paragraph reports one T cell receptor (beta chain). No antigen is known for it. Between the trimmed V and J ends, which lost 3 bases and 2 bases, there was a span of 9 bases. The V gene's germline CDR1 is SGHVS and CDR2 FNYEAQ. The CDR3 length is 14 residues. The sample comes from a study of cytotoxic CD8 clonotypes in ibrutinib-treated CLL. Generated by immunoSEQ multiplex PCR, the TCRdb table keeps only in-frame clones and is missing some. The profile shows about 160,000 clones, about four fifths of them singletons. Whole-study results and caveats: Baseline levels of clonality went above those of age-matched healthy donors and moved with circulating CD8+ T-cell counts.

This sequence originates from a human donor with chronic lymphocytic leukemia. This sequence joins TRBV7-6 and TRBJ2-3; D call uncertain. Sequenced material: PBMCs, taken after 12 months of ibrutinib treatment. This CDR3 reads CASSFGTYTDTQYF. Written as DNA, the CDR3 is TGTGCCAGCAGCTTTGGCACCTACACAGATACGCAGTATTTT.